This record covers a single TCR beta chain. In the original workflow: Estimated nucleated cell counts came from reference gene primer amplification. Repertoires were generated with immunoSEQ multiplex PCR, while TCRdb's copy carries only in-frame clones and drops some. V and J calls and clone size are given by that table; D and trimming were obtained from the DNA. The table has around 68,000 clones, around four fifths seen once. V was pared by 3 bases and J by 4 bases, with 11 bases between. The CDR3 is 14 amino acids. The germline CDR1 and CDR2 sequences are LGHDT and YNNKEL (reference sequence). These data are taken from a study of blood T cell repertoires in COVID-19. The overall study: Samples taken during acute and convalescent COVID-19 were collected in the United States, Italy and Spain. Sources were T cells, B-cell-depleted T cells, or PBMCs; the material itself was cDNA or gDNA.

J is TRBJ2-3 and V is TRBV3-1 (or the pseudogene TRBV3-2); a possible D gene is TRBD1 (5 bases). This sequence originates from a human donor in a cohort sampled during active COVID-19. The sample was peripheral blood. CDR3 nucleotides: TGTGCCAGCAGCCATGGGTTGACAGCAGATACGCAGTATTTT. Amino acid sequence: CASSHGLTADTQYF.